This record looks at one TCR beta chain sequence and its context. These data come from a study of blood T cell repertoires in COVID-19. The overall study: T cells, B-cell-depleted T cells, or PBMCs provided the cDNA or gDNA that served as material.

How the authors handled the data: Estimation of nucleated cell counts relied on the amplification of reference gene primers. Data came from immunoSEQ multiplex PCR; TCRdb stores just in-frame clones and leaves some out. V and J calls and clone size are copied from that table; D and trimming were computed from the DNA. The sample has 150,000 to 200,000 clones, roughly four fifths seen once. This TCR was recovered from a woman aged 25 to 45 with acute or convalescent COVID-19. The specimen sequenced was peripheral blood.

The CDR3 loop reads CSVGDRVQYF. The DNA for the CDR3 is TGCAGCGTTGGGGACAGGGTCCAGTACTTC. This chain uses TRBV29-1 with TRBJ2-7; 9 bases are a match to TRBD1. This CDR3 has 10 residues. CDR1 SQVTM and CDR2 ANQGSEA come from the germline V gene. V lost 4 bases, J lost 10 bases, and 2 bases stayed unmatched.